This TCR beta chain derives from a study of beta chain features in type 1 diabetes. Sequenced material consisted of expressed TCRB transcripts (all of the isolated RNA was reverse transcribed). Sequenced by immunoSEQ multiplex PCR; TCRdb stores in-frame clones only, minus some. The profile shows about 340,000 clones, roughly 13% of them singletons. Per the germline V gene, CDR1 is SGHAT and CDR2 is FQNNGV. The CDR3 runs 14 residues. Between the trimmed V and J ends, which lost 5 bases and 7 bases, there was a span of 15 bases. This clone came up a few times. Its antigen is currently unknown. Whole-study findings and limits: All four CD4+ subsets from Type 1 diabetes patients carried moderately but significantly shorter TCRB CDR3s. Lower insertion and higher deletion counts appeared at VDJ junctions in type 1 diabetes patients.

This TCR was recovered from a woman between 18 and 29 years old with type 1 diabetes. The sequencing sample was made of naive CD4+ T cells from blood. This rearrangement joins TRBV11-2 to TRBJ2-1; D possibly corresponds to TRBD2 (5 bases). The CDR3 sequence is CASSIALPENEQFF. DNA for the CDR3: TGTGCCAGCAGCATAGCGCTACCGGAGAATGAGCAGTTCTTC. Full variable domain (missing parts from reference TRBV11-2 and TRBJ2-1): EAGVAQSPRYKIIEKRQSVAFWCNPISGHATLYWYQQILGQGPKLLIQFQNNGVVDDSQLPKDRFSAERLKGVDSTLKIQPAKLEDSAVYLCASSIALPENEQFFGPGTRLTVL.